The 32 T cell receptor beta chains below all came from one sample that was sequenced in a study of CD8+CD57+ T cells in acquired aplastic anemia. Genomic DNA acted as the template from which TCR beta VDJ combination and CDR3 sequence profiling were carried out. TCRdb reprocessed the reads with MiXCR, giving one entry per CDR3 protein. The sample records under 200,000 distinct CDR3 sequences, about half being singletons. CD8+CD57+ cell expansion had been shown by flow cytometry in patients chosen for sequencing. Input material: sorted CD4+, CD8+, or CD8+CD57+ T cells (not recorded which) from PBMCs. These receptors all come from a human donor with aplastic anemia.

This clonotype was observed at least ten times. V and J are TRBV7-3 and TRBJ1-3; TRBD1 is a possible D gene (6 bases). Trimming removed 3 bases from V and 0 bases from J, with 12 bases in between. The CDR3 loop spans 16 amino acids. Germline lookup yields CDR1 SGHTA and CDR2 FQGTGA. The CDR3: CASSFGQPSSGNTIYF. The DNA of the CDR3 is TGTGCCAGCAGCTTCGGACAGCCCAGCTCTGGAAACACCATATATTTT.

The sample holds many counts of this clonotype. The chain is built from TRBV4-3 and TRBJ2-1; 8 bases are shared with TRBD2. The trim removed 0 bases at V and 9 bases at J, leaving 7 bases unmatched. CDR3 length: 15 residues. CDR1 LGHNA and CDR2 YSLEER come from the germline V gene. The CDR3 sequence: CASSQEQRGLGEQFF. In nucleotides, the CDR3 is TGCGCCAGCAGCCAAGAGCAGCGGGGGCTCGGTGAGCAGTTCTTC.

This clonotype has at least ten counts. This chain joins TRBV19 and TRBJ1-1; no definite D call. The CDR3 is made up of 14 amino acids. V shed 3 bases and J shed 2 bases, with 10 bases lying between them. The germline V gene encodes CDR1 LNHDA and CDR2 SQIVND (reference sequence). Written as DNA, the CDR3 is TGTGCCAGTAGTATGGCAGAGAGAAACACTGAAGCTTTCTTT. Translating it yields CASSMAERNTEAFF.

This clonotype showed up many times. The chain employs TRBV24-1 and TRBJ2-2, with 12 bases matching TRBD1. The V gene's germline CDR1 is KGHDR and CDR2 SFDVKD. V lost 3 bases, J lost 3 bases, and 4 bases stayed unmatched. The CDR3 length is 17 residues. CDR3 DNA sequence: TGTGCCACCAGTGATGCTGGGACAGGGGGCCACACCGGGGAGCTGTTTTTT. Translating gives CATSDAGTGGHTGELFF.

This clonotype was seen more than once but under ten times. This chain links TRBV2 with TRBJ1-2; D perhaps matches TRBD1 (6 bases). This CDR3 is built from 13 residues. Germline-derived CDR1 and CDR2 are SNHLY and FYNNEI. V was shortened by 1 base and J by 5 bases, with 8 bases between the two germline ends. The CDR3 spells CASSEEGGYGYTF. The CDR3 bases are TGTGCCAGCAGTGAAGAAGGGGGTTATGGCTACACCTTC.

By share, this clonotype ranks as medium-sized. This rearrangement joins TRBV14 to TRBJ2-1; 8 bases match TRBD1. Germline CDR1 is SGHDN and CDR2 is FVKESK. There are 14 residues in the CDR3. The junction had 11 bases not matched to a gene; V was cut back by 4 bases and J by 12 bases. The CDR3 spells CASSLYGQGKRQFF. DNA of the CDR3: TGTGCCAGCAGCCTATACGGACAGGGAAAGAGGCAGTTCTTC.

The CDR3 DNA reads TGTGCCACCAGCAGGACTAGCGGGAGGCCCTACAATGAGCAGTTCTTC. It yields the protein CATSRTSGRPYNEQFF. This chain joins TRBV15 and TRBJ2-1; 13 bases map to TRBD2. Germline V gene lookup returns CDR1 LNHNV and CDR2 YYDKDF (reference sequence). This CDR3 comprises 16 residues. V lost 3 bases to trimming and J lost 2 bases; unmatched junction nucleotides: 1.

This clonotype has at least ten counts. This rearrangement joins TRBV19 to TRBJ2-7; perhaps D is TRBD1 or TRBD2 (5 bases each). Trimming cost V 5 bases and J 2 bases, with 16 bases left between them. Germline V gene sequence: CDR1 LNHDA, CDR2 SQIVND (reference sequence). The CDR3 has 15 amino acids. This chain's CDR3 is CASSDPGRLAYEQYF. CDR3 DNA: TGTGCCAGTAGTGATCCGGGACGGCTGGCCTACGAGCAGTACTTC.

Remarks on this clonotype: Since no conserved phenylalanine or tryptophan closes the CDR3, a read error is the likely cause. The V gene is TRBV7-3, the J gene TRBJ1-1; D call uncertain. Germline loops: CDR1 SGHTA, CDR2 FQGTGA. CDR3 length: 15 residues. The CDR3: CAQVKENPQFTEAFL. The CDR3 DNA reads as TGCGCCCAAGTAAAGGAAAATCCACAATTCACTGAAGCTTTCCTT.

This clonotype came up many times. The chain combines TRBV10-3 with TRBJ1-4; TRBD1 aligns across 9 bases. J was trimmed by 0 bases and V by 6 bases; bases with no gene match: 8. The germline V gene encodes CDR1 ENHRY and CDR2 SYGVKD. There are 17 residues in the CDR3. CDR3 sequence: CAISPGTGPSTNEKLFF. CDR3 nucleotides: TGTGCCATCAGCCCCGGGACAGGGCCTTCAACTAATGAAAAACTGTTTTTT.

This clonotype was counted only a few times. In DNA, the CDR3 is TGTGCCAGCAGCTCATCACAGGCCCAGTATTTT. Its protein is CASSSSQAQYF. The chain carries TRBV7-2 and TRBJ2-3; D is perhaps TRBD1 (5 bases). The CDR3 has 11 amino acids. Germline CDR1 SGHTA, CDR2 FQGNSA. Trimming shortened V by 4 bases and J by 12 bases, and 11 bases separated the two germline ends.

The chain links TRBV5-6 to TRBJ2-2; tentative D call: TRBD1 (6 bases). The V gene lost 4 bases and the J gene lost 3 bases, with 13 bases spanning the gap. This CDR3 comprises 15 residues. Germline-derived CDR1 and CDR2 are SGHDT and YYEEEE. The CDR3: CASSHQTGDTGELFF. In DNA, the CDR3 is TGTGCCAGCAGCCACCAGACAGGCGACACCGGGGAGCTGTTTTTT.

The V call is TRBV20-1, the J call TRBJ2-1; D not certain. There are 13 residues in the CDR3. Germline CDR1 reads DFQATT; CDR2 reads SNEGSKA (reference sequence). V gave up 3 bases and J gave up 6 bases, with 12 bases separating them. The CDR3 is CSASTLRRNEQFF. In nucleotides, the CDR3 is TGCAGTGCTAGTACCCTCCGCCGCAATGAGCAGTTCTTC.

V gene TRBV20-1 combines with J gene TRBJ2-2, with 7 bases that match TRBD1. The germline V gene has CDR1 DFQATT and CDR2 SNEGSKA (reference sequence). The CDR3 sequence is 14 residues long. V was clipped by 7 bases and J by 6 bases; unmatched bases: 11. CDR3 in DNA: TGCAGTGGGACCGGGACAGCGGAATCCGGGGAGCTGTTTTTT. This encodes CSGTGTAESGELFF.

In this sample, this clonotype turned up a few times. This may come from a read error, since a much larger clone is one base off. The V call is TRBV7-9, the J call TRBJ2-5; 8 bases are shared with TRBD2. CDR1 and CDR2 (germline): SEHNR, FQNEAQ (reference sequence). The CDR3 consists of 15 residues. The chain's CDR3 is CASGLGAGGQETQYF. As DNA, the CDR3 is TGTGCCAGCGGCTTGGGGGCGGGGGGCCAAGAGACCCAGTACTTC.

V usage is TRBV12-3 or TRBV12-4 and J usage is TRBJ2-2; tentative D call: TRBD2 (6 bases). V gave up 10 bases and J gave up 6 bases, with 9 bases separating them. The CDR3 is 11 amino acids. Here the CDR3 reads CATRRAGELFF. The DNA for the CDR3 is TGTGCCACCCGGAGGGCCGGGGAGCTGTTTTTT.

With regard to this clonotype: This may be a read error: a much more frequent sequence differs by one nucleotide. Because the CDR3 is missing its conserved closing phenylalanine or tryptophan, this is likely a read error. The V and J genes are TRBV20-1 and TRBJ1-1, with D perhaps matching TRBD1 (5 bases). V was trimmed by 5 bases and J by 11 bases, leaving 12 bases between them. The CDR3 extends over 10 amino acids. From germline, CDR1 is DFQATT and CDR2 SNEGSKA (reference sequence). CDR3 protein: CSAPLGDAFL. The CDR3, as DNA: TGCAGTGCTCCCCTCGGGGACGCTTTCCTT.

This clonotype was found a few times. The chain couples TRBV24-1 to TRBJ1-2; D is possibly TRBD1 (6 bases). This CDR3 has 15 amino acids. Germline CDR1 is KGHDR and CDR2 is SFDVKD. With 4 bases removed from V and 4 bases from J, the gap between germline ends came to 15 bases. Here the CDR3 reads CATSEAGGSPYGYTF. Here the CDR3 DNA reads TGTGCCACCAGTGAAGCCGGGGGCAGTCCCTATGGCTACACCTTC.

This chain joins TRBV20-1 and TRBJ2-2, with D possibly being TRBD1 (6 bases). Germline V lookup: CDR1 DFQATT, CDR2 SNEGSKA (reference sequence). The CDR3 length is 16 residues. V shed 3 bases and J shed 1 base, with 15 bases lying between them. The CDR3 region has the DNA TGCAGTGCTAGGACTAACAGGGAGTGGAACACCGGGGAGCTGTTTTTT. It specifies CSARTNREWNTGELFF.

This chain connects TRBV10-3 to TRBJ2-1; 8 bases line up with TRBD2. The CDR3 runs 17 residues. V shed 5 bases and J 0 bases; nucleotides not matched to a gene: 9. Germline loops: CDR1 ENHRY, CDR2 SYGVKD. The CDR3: CAISTTSGMSSYNEQFF. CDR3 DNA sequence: TGTGCCATCAGTACTACTAGCGGTATGAGCTCCTACAATGAGCAGTTCTTC.

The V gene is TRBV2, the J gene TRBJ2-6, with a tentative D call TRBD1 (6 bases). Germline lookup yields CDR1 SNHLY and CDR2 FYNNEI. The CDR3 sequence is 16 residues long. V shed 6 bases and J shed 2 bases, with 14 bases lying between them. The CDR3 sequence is CASSFDRPTGANVLTF. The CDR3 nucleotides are TGTGCCAGCAGCTTTGACAGGCCTACTGGGGCCAACGTCCTGACTTTC.

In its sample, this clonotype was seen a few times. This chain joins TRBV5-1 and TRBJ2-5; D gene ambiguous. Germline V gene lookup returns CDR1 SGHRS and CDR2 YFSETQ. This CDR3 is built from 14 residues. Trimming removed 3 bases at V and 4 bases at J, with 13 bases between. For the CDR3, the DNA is TGCGCCAGCAGCTCGGACCCAGCCACAGAGACCCAGTACTTC. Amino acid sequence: CASSSDPATETQYF. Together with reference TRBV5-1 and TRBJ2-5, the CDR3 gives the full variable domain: KAGVTQTPRYLIKTRGQQVTLSCSPISGHRSVSWYQQTPGQGLQFLFEYFSETQRNKGNFPGRFSGRQFSNSRSEMNVSTLELGDSALYLCASSSDPATETQYFGPGTRLLVL.

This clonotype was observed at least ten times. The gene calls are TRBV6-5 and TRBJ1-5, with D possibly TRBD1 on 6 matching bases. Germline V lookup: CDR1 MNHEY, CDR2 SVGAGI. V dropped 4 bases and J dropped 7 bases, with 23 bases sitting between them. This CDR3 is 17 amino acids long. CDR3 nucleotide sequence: TGTGCCAGCAGTTCTATCGTACAGGGTGCTGGAGGGCAGCCCCAGCATTTT. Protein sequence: CASSSIVQGAGGQPQHF.

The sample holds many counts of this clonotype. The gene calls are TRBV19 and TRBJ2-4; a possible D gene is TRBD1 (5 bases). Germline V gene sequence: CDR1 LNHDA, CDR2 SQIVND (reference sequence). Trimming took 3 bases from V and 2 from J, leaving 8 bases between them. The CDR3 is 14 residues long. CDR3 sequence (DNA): TGTGCCAGTAGTATCGCAGGGACCAAAAACATTCAGTACTTC. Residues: CASSIAGTKNIQYF.

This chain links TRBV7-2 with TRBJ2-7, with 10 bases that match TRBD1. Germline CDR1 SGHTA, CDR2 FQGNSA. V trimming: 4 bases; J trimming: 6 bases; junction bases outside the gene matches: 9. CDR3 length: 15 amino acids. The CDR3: CASSSRTGGSGEQYF. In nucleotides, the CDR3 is TGTGCCAGCAGCTCCAGGACAGGGGGATCGGGCGAGCAGTACTTC.

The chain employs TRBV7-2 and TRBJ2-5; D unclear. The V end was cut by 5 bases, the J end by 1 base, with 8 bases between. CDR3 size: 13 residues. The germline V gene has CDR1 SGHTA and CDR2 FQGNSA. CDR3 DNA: TGTGCCAGCAGCCAGCCGGGCCAAGAGACCCAGTACTTC. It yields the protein CASSQPGQETQYF.

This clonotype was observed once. CDR3 residues: CASSWEVDTGELFF. The CDR3 DNA follows: TGTGCCAGCAGTTGGGAGGTCGACACCGGGGAGCTGTTTTTT. This chain joins TRBV27 and TRBJ2-2; D is perhaps TRBD2 (6 bases). This CDR3 spans 14 amino acids. V shed 4 bases and J shed 3 bases, with 9 bases lying between them. Germline CDR1 reads MNHEY; CDR2 reads SMNVEV (reference sequence).

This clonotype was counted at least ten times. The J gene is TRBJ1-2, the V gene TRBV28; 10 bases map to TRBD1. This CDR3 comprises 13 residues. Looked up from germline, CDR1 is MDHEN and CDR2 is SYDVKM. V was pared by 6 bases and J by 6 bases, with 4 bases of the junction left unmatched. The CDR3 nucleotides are TGTGCCAGCAGCAGGACAGGGGGGGATGGCTACACCTTC. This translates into CASSRTGGDGYTF.

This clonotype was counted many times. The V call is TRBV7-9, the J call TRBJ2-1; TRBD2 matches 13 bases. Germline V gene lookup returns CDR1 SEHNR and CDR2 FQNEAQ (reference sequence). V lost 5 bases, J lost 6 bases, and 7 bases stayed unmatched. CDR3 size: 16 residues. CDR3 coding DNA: TGTGCCAGCAGCCCCCCCGGGACTAGCGGGGCCAATGAGCAGTTCTTC. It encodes CASSPPGTSGANEQFF.

The DNA of the CDR3 is TGTGCCATCACCCCCCAAGGGGGACAGGGGTACGAGCAGTACTTC. This translates into CAITPQGGQGYEQYF. The chain joins TRBV10-3 to TRBJ2-7; TRBD1 agrees at 10 bases. CDR1 and CDR2 from the germline V gene are ENHRY and SYGVKD. The CDR3 sequence is 15 residues long. J was trimmed by 4 bases and V by 7 bases; bases with no gene match: 10.

The CDR3 reads CASSVGTEGEKLFF. CDR3 nucleotides: TGTGCCAGCAGCGTAGGAACGGAGGGCGAAAAACTGTTTTTT. The rearrangement links TRBV9 to TRBJ1-4; D not resolved. V lost 0 bases and J 8 bases, leaving 11 bases between the germline ends. CDR1 is SGDLS, CDR2 YYNGEE, per germline. The CDR3 loop spans 14 amino acids. Based on the CDR3 plus reference TRBV9 and TRBJ1-4, the full variable domain is DSGVTQTPKHLITATGQRVTLRCSPRSGDLSVYWYQQSLDQGLQFLIQYYNGEERAKGNILERFSAQQFPDLHSELNLSSLELGDSALYFCASSVGTEGEKLFFGSGTQLSVL.

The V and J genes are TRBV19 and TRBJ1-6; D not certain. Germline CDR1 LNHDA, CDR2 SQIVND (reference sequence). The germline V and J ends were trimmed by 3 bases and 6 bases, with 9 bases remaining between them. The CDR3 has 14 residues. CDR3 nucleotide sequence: TGTGCCAGTAGTATGGGCAGACCTAATTCACCCCTCCACTTT. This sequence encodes CASSMGRPNSPLHF. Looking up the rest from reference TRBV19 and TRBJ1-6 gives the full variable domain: DGGITQSPKYLFRKEGQNVTLSCEQNLNHDAMYWYRQDPGQGLRLIYYSQIVNDFQKGDIAEGYSVSREKKESFPLTVTSAQKNPTAFYLCASSMGRPNSPLHFGNGTRLTVT.